This record concerns one TCR beta chain sequence. Its antigen is unknown. The data were taken from a study of cytomegalovirus exposure and HLA in healthy donors. Study results and caveats: Most TCR sequences showed up rarely, but some public TCRs showed up in many donors.

CDR3 length equals 13 residues. Germline values: CDR1 MNHEY, CDR2 SVGAGI. The primer mix had 60 Vbeta and 13 Jbeta primers. TCRdb's table, derived via immunoSEQ multiplex PCR, lists solely in-frame clones and lacks some. Of more than 150,000 clones in the sample, 82% were seen once. The sample comprised PBMCs. This receptor was obtained from a woman in her late teens or twenties in good health and CMV-seronegative. The V call is TRBV6-5, the J call TRBJ2-5; TRBD1 aligns across 7 bases. The CDR3 protein is CATRQGFGETQYF. CDR3 DNA: TGTGCGACCCGACAGGGATTTGGAGAGACCCAGTACTTC.